The 31 T cell receptor beta chains listed next were all sequenced from one sample in a study of CD8+CD57+ T cells in acquired aplastic anemia. TCR beta VDJ and CDR3 profiles were obtained from a genomic DNA template. TCRdb re-analysed the reads in MiXCR, keeping a single row per CDR3 protein. The sample holds under 250,000 distinct CDR3 sequences, 40% to 50% seen once. Before being chosen for sequencing, patients had shown CD8+CD57+ cell expansion by flow cytometry. Sample: sorted CD4+, CD8+, or CD8+CD57+ T cells (not recorded which) from PBMCs. These receptors all come from a human donor with aplastic anemia.

This clonotype was seen many times. The chain has TRBV7-2 and TRBJ2-2; D might be TRBD1 or TRBD2, each matching 5 bases. Germline CDR1 is SGHTA and CDR2 is FQGNSA. This CDR3 contains 19 residues. The V and J ends lost 8 bases and 0 bases respectively, with 25 bases between them. The CDR3 DNA is TGTGCCAGCGGGCCCTCTTTTCCTTGGGACCGAACGAACACCGGGGAGCTGTTTTTT. This codes for CASGPSFPWDRTNTGELFF.

The rearrangement uses TRBV20-1 and TRBJ1-1; no definite D call. CDR1 is DFQATT, CDR2 SNEGSKA, per germline (reference sequence). The CDR3 consists of 14 residues. V lost 1 base, J lost 3 bases, and 12 bases lay in between. CDR3 residues: CSARGTSGDTEAFF. CDR3 DNA: TGCAGTGCTAGAGGAACTAGCGGGGACACTGAAGCTTTCTTT.

This clonotype was seen a few times. The rearrangement uses TRBV7-9 and TRBJ2-3, with 7 bases fitting TRBD2. V lost 5 bases, J lost 6 bases, and 17 bases stayed unmatched. Germline V lookup: CDR1 SEHNR, CDR2 FQNEAQ (reference sequence). This CDR3 is 17 amino acids long. In DNA form, the CDR3 reads TGTGCCAGCAGCCAAGAAGTAGCGGGCAAATTATGGGATACGCAGTATTTT. As protein: CASSQEVAGKLWDTQYF.

This sequence joins TRBV10-2 and TRBJ1-5; D is undetermined. The CDR3 runs to 16 residues. The V gene's germline CDR1 is WSHSY and CDR2 SAAADI. The germline V and J ends were trimmed by 3 bases and 0 bases, with 12 bases remaining between them. CDR3 amino acids: CASSEHPGSSNQPQHF. The CDR3, as DNA: TGCGCCAGCAGTGAACATCCGGGGAGTAGCAATCAGCCCCAGCATTTT.

This clonotype was observed many times. V and J are TRBV7-8 and TRBJ1-2; a possible D gene is TRBD1 (6 bases). Trimming removed 2 bases at V and 3 bases at J, with 16 bases between. The CDR3 runs 16 residues. Germline CDR1 reads SGHVS; CDR2 reads FQNEAQ. CDR3 region: CASSLYDRTEYYGYTF. Written as DNA, the CDR3 is TGTGCCAGCAGCTTATACGACAGGACGGAATACTATGGCTACACCTTC.

This clonotype has ten or more counts. The V call is TRBV9, the J call TRBJ1-5, with D uncertain. Germline assignment: CDR1 SGDLS and CDR2 YYNGEE. Trimming cost V 3 bases and J 2 bases, with 9 bases left between them. The CDR3 sequence is 14 residues long. CDR3 sequence reads: CASSGEGGNQPQHF. The CDR3 DNA sequence: TGTGCCAGCAGCGGCGAGGGTGGCAATCAGCCCCAGCATTTT.

This clonotype was counted many times. The chain couples TRBV29-1 to TRBJ2-7; 9 bases fit TRBD2. Germline CDR1 reads SQVTM; CDR2 reads ANQGSEA. Trimming at V came to 0 bases and at J to 0 bases, leaving 0 bases not matched to a gene. The CDR3 loop spans 14 amino acids. The CDR3 reads CSVEETSGSYEQYF. CDR3 DNA sequence: TGCAGCGTTGAAGAGACTAGCGGCTCCTACGAGCAGTACTTC.

Concerning this clonotype: A much larger clonotype is one base distant, so this may be a read error. No conserved phenylalanine or tryptophan is present at the end of the CDR3, so a read error is the likely explanation. V usage is TRBV4-3 and J usage is TRBJ1-2; the D is unclear. The germline V gene has CDR1 LGHNA and CDR2 YSLEER. The CDR3 has 15 residues. The ends were cut back, 1 base at V and 2 bases at J, with 11 bases in the middle. DNA for the CDR3: TGCGCCAGCAGCCAAGTACGGGGATCAAACTATGGCTACACCTCC. It translates to CASSQVRGSNYGYTS.

This clonotype was detected ten times or more. This chain connects TRBV12-3 or TRBV12-4 to TRBJ2-1, with D tentatively TRBD2 (7 bases). This CDR3 is built from 15 residues. The V and J ends lost 8 bases and 4 bases respectively, with 18 bases between them. In DNA form, the CDR3 reads TGTGCCAGCCATATCGGGGGGCGTAGTTACAATGAGCAGTTCTTC. This gives the protein CASHIGGRSYNEQFF.

The genes are TRBV5-1 and TRBJ2-5, with 14 nucleotides matching TRBD2. V shed 4 bases and J 1 base; nucleotides not matched to a gene: 3. The CDR3 has 16 residues. Germline assignment: CDR1 SGHRS and CDR2 YFSETQ. The CDR3 DNA sequence: TGCGCCAGCAGCAGACTAGCGGGGGGGCGCCAAGAGACCCAGTACTTC. It translates to CASSRLAGGRQETQYF.

Of note for this clonotype: Sequence at one end of the junction differs from germline and may be a read error. The chain links TRBV2 to TRBJ2-2; maybe TRBD2 (5 bases). This CDR3 region has 13 residues. CDR1 SNHLY and CDR2 FYNNEI come from the germline V gene. As DNA, the CDR3 is TGTACCAGCATTACTGGGCGGGCCGGGGAGCTGTTTTTT. Amino acids: CTSITGRAGELFF.

This clonotype showed up many times. The genes are TRBV29-1 and TRBJ1-4, with D uncertain. The length of the CDR3 is 13 residues. The germline gives CDR1 SQVTM, CDR2 ANQGSEA. Trimming shortened V by 5 bases and J by 4 bases, and 11 bases separated the two germline ends. The DNA of the CDR3 is TGCAGCGTTTTTTTCCGTAGTAATGAAAAACTGTTTTTT. Translated: CSVFFRSNEKLFF.

V usage is TRBV6-6 and J usage is TRBJ2-5, with D possibly matching TRBD1 (6 bases). CDR1 is MNHNY and CDR2 is SVGAGI in the germline V gene (reference sequence). Trimming took off 5 bases at V and 5 bases at J, with 15 bases between the two ends. The CDR3 has 14 residues. The DNA of the CDR3 is TGTGCCAGCAGTGGAGCGCGAAGGGGGGAGACCCAGTACTTC. Its protein is CASSGARRGETQYF.

This clonotype was recorded at least ten times. The chain combines TRBV7-9 with TRBJ1-1; the D gene is possibly TRBD1 (5 bases). CDR1 and CDR2 from the germline V gene are SEHNR and FQNEAQ (reference sequence). The CDR3 is made up of 16 amino acids. Trimming pared 5 bases from V and 4 bases from J, leaving 20 bases between. CDR3 amino acids: CASSLRDGGLGTEAFF. Here the CDR3 DNA reads TGTGCCAGCAGCCTTCGGGACGGTGGTTTGGGCACTGAAGCTTTCTTT.

This clonotype was picked up a small number of times. This chain uses TRBV18 with TRBJ1-1; D remains ambiguous. Germline V CDR1 and CDR2: KGHSH, LQKENI. V was clipped by 3 bases and J by 1 base, with 9 bases between them. The CDR3 consists of 14 residues. CDR3 sequence reads: CASSPRIWNTEAFF. The CDR3 DNA is TGTGCCAGCTCACCCCGAATATGGAACACTGAAGCTTTCTTT.

The chain carries TRBV20-1 and TRBJ2-7; D might be TRBD2 (6 bases). V lost 1 base, J lost 5 bases, and 18 bases lay in between. CDR1 and CDR2 from the germline V gene are DFQATT and SNEGSKA (reference sequence). This CDR3 is 15 amino acids long. The CDR3 loop reads CSARGGAGPYHEQYF. As DNA, the CDR3 is TGCAGTGCTAGAGGCGGGGCGGGACCTTACCACGAGCAGTACTTC.

In the case of this clonotype: A clone one base away is much larger, so this may be a read error. The genes are TRBV14 and TRBJ2-2; D unresolved. The CDR3 is made up of 16 amino acids. V was clipped by 1 base and J by 5 bases, with 14 bases between them. Germline CDR1 reads SGHDN; CDR2 reads FVKESK. The CDR3 nucleotides read TGTGCCAGCAGCCAAGGTAGAAGGGTCGGAACCGGGGAGCTGTTTTTT. It translates to CASSQGRRVGTGELFF.

This clonotype was counted many times. The rearrangement links TRBV2 to TRBJ1-6; D unclear. The germline CDR1 and CDR2 sequences are SNHLY and FYNNEI. CDR3 size: 15 residues. Trimming cost V 2 bases and J 7 bases, with 12 bases left between them. The CDR3 DNA is TGTGCCAGCAGTGAATCGCTCGGAAGGAATTCACCCCTCCACTTT. Protein product: CASSESLGRNSPLHF. Complete variable domain (other parts from reference TRBV2 and TRBJ1-6): EPEVTQTPSHQVTQMGQEVILRCVPISNHLYFYWYRQILGQKVEFLVSFYNNEISEKSEIFDDQFSVERPDGSNFTLKIRSTKLEDSAMYFCASSESLGRNSPLHFGNGTRLTVT.

The rearrangement links TRBV7-2 to TRBJ2-3, with 11 bases aligning to TRBD1. V lost 6 bases and J lost 4; bases outside the gene matches: 3. This CDR3 is 14 amino acids long. Germline V gene sequence: CDR1 SGHTA, CDR2 FQGNSA. The CDR3 is CASSGTGGADTQYF. The CDR3 DNA reads as TGTGCCAGCAGTGGGACAGGGGGAGCAGATACGCAGTATTTT. The complete variable domain, with remaining parts taken from reference TRBV7-2 and TRBJ2-3, reads GAGVSQSPSNKVTEKGKDVELRCDPISGHTALYWYRQSLGQGLEFLIYFQGNSAPDKSGLPSDRFSAERTGGSVSTLTIQRTQQEDSAVYLCASSGTGGADTQYFGPGTRLTVL.

V gene TRBV7-6 combines with J gene TRBJ2-7; the D gene is possibly TRBD1 (5 bases). V was pared by 4 bases and J by 0 bases, with 10 bases between. CDR3 length equals 14 residues. The germline V gene has CDR1 SGHVS and CDR2 FNYEAQ. The CDR3 nucleotides read TGTGCCAGCAGCTCCAGACAGAGCTCCTACGAGCAGTACTTC. Encoded protein: CASSSRQSSYEQYF.

J is TRBJ1-2 and V is TRBV9, with D perhaps TRBD1 (6 bases). Trimming took off 3 bases at V and 6 bases at J, with 15 bases between the two ends. This CDR3 comprises 14 residues. The germline V gene has CDR1 SGDLS and CDR2 YYNGEE. CDR3: CASSAMGGLHGYTF. CDR3 bases: TGTGCCAGCAGCGCAATGGGGGGGCTCCATGGCTACACCTTC.

The V gene is TRBV9, the J gene TRBJ2-3; possible D gene TRBD2, 6 bases. This CDR3 comprises 15 residues. Germline V gene sequence: CDR1 SGDLS, CDR2 YYNGEE. With 4 bases removed from V and 2 bases from J, the gap between germline ends came to 14 bases. CDR3 sequence reads: CASSLGGPSTDTQYF. CDR3 sequence (DNA): TGTGCCAGCAGCCTGGGGGGACCATCCACAGATACGCAGTATTTT. Drawing the rest from reference TRBV9 and TRBJ2-3, the complete variable domain is DSGVTQTPKHLITATGQRVTLRCSPRSGDLSVYWYQQSLDQGLQFLIQYYNGEERAKGNILERFSAQQFPDLHSELNLSSLELGDSALYFCASSLGGPSTDTQYFGPGTRLTVL.

This clonotype was seen many times. V and J are TRBV7-2 and TRBJ2-1; 7 bases are a match to TRBD1. Unmatched junction bases numbered 7, after V lost 1 base and J lost 4 bases. Germline V CDR1 and CDR2: SGHTA, FQGNSA. This CDR3 is built from 16 residues. This chain's CDR3 is CASSLVEGAIYNEQFF. Written as DNA, the CDR3 is TGTGCCAGCAGCTTAGTAGAGGGGGCCATTTACAATGAGCAGTTCTTC.

This clonotype was seen many times. This chain uses TRBV7-8 with TRBJ2-5, with 7 bases aligning to TRBD1. The V gene's germline CDR1 is SGHVS and CDR2 FQNEAQ. J was trimmed by 3 bases and V by 4 bases; bases with no gene match: 5. This CDR3 region has 14 residues. The CDR3 is CASSSTGIEETQYF. The CDR3 coding sequence is TGTGCCAGCAGCTCGACAGGGATCGAAGAGACCCAGTACTTC.

V and J are TRBV15 and TRBJ2-7; D is ambiguous. Germline assignment: CDR1 LNHNV and CDR2 YYDKDF (reference sequence). The CDR3 runs to 13 residues. V gave up 0 bases and J gave up 4 bases, with 7 bases separating them. In DNA, the CDR3 is TGTGCCACCAGCAGAGAGCGAGTTTACGAGCAGTACTTC. As protein: CATSRERVYEQYF.

This clonotype has ten or more counts. V and J are TRBV20-1 and TRBJ1-1; TRBD1 matches at 7 bases. Germline V gene data show CDR1 as DFQATT and CDR2 as SNEGSKA (reference sequence). The CDR3 spans 15 residues. The V gene end was trimmed by 0 bases and the J gene end by 1 base; junction bases not matched to a gene: 5. Here the CDR3 DNA reads TGCAGTGCTAGAGAGTCAGGGGGTCCGAACACTGAAGCTTTCTTT. Protein product: CSARESGGPNTEAFF.

The V call is TRBV6-4, the J call TRBJ2-7; D may be TRBD2 (5 bases). The CDR3 has 12 residues. Trimming pared 4 bases from V and 6 bases from J, leaving 10 bases between. Per germline, CDR1 MRHNA and CDR2 SNTAGT. CDR3 protein: CASSATGVEQYF. DNA for the CDR3: TGTGCCAGCAGTGCCACCGGGGTCGAGCAGTACTTC.

This clonotype showed up many times. This chain connects TRBV12-3 or TRBV12-4 to TRBJ2-1, with 8 bases matching TRBD2. The CDR3 sequence is 12 residues long. After removal of 8 bases from V and 6 bases from J, the junction contained 3 bases not matched to a gene. The CDR3 region has the DNA TGTGCCAGCGAGGCGGGGGGCAATGAGCAGTTCTTC. Protein sequence: CASEAGGNEQFF.

To note about this clonotype: Just one base apart from a much larger clone, this may be a read error. This chain joins TRBV10-3 and TRBJ2-7; tentatively, D is TRBD1 (5 bases). The CDR3 totals 14 residues. Trimming stripped 10 bases from V and 6 bases from J, with 22 bases between. CDR1 ENHRY and CDR2 SYGVKD come from the germline V gene. CDR3 coding DNA: TGTGCCAGCAGCAGCAAGGCGCAGGGTGGCGAGCAGTACTTC. It specifies CASSSKAQGGEQYF.

In its sample, this clonotype was seen once. The V call is TRBV20-1, the J call TRBJ1-2; TRBD1 aligns across 9 bases. This CDR3 has 16 amino acids. V lost 3 bases to trimming and J lost 0 bases; unmatched junction nucleotides: 8. Germline assignment: CDR1 DFQATT and CDR2 SNEGSKA (reference sequence). CDR3 amino acids: CSASRDRDRANYGYTF. CDR3 nucleotides: TGCAGTGCTAGTCGGGACAGGGATCGAGCTAACTATGGCTACACCTTC.

V gene TRBV7-6 combines with J gene TRBJ2-3; 14 nucleotides align to TRBD2. CDR3 length equals 20 residues. Germline V CDR1 and CDR2: SGHVS, FNYEAQ. V was pared by 3 bases and J by 4 bases, with 15 bases of the junction left unmatched. Here the CDR3 reads CASSLGGTSGGGGRADTQYF. The CDR3 nucleotides are TGTGCCAGCAGCTTGGGGGGGACTAGCGGGGGAGGGGGCCGGGCAGATACGCAGTATTTT.